Each of the 27 T cell receptor beta chains below was sequenced from the same sample in a study of CD8+CD57+ T cells in acquired aplastic anemia. The template used for profiling TCR beta VDJ and CDR3 was genomic DNA. A single record per CDR3 protein comes from TCRdb applying MiXCR to the reads. This sample yields some 190,000 distinct CDR3 sequences, of which 54% are seen a single time; about 17% belongs to the top ten. The sample comprised sorted CD4+, CD8+, or CD8+CD57+ T cells (not recorded which) from PBMCs. The receptors were sampled from a human donor in good health, serving as a control.

This clonotype was observed a handful of times. Given a much more abundant clone one base away, this may be a read error. This sequence joins TRBV7-2 and TRBJ1-5; D unclear. The germline V gene has CDR1 SGHTA and CDR2 FQGNSA. This CDR3 has 13 residues. Trimming shortened V by 9 bases and J by 4 bases, and 13 bases separated the two germline ends. The DNA for the CDR3 is TGTGCCAGAAGCCCCTTCTTTAATCAGCCCCAGCATTTT. Its translation is CARSPFFNQPQHF.

This clonotype was detected many times. The chain is built from TRBV5-1 and TRBJ1-3, with D perhaps TRBD1 (6 bases). The length of the CDR3 is 14 residues. The V end lost 0 bases, the J end lost 4 bases, and 8 bases lay between the germline ends. CDR1 SGHRS and CDR2 YFSETQ come from the germline V gene. The chain's CDR3 is CASSLEGQGNTIYF. CDR3 coding DNA: TGCGCCAGCAGCTTGGAAGGACAGGGAAACACCATATATTTT.

A remark on this clonotype: This may come from a read error, since a much larger clone is one base off. V and J are TRBV11-2 and TRBJ1-3, with 10 bases that match TRBD1. From germline, CDR1 is SGHAT and CDR2 FQNNGV. This CDR3 region has 16 residues. DNA for the CDR3: TGTGTCAGCAGCATCTGGGACAGGGGCTCTGGAAACACCATATATTTT. The encoded protein is CVSSIWDRGSGNTIYF.

V and J are TRBV6-5 and TRBJ1-1, with 7 bases fitting TRBD1. The CDR3 runs 14 residues. Germline CDR1 is MNHEY and CDR2 is SVGAGI. Germline trimming cut 10 bases from V and 7 bases from J; bases unmatched to any gene: 15. In nucleotides, the CDR3 is TGTGCCAACAATCAAGGGGGCCCCCTTGGTGAAGCTTTCTTT. It yields the protein CANNQGGPLGEAFF.

This clonotype was observed many times. The V and J genes are TRBV5-8 and TRBJ2-1; maybe TRBD2 (5 bases). The germline CDR1 and CDR2 sequences are SGHTS and YDEGEE. The CDR3 loop spans 17 amino acids. V shed 0 bases and J shed 4 bases, with 17 bases lying between them. The CDR3 loop is CASSLVLTTGIYNEQFF. In DNA, the CDR3 is TGTGCCAGCAGCTTGGTATTGACGACGGGGATTTACAATGAGCAGTTCTTC.

This clonotype was recorded many times. Germline and junction disagree at one end, which may indicate a read error. The gene calls are TRBV7-2 and TRBJ2-1, with TRBD2 matching over 11 bases. Germline values: CDR1 SGHTA, CDR2 FQGNSA. The CDR3 runs 15 residues. As DNA, the CDR3 is TGTGCCAGCAGCCTAGCGGGGGGAGGTTGGAATGAGCAGTTCTTC. Protein product: CASSLAGGGWNEQFF. The full variable domain, its missing parts supplied by reference TRBV7-2 and TRBJ2-1, is GAGVSQSPSNKVTEKGKDVELRCDPISGHTALYWYRQSLGQGLEFLIYFQGNSAPDKSGLPSDRFSAERTGGSVSTLTIQRTQQEDSAVYLCASSLAGGGWNEQFFGPGTRLTVL.

The chain combines TRBV29-1 with TRBJ1-3, with 7 positions matching TRBD1. Germline-derived CDR1 and CDR2 are SQVTM and ANQGSEA. Unmatched junction bases numbered 4, after V lost 5 bases and J lost 0 bases. This CDR3 region has 14 residues. CDR3: CSVKTGNSGNTIYF. The CDR3 DNA follows: TGCAGCGTTAAGACAGGGAACTCTGGAAACACCATATATTTT.

The rearrangement joins TRBV2 to TRBJ1-4; possibly TRBD1 for D (5 bases). Deletions cut 5 bases from V and 4 bases from J, with 20 bases between. CDR3 length: 17 amino acids. Germline assignment: CDR1 SNHLY and CDR2 FYNNEI. The CDR3 coding sequence is TGTGCCAGCAGTCCCCAGTTCGGGGGGGGTCTTAATGAAAAACTGTTTTTT. Residues: CASSPQFGGGLNEKLFF. The full variable domain, completed using reference TRBV2 and TRBJ1-4, is EPEVTQTPSHQVTQMGQEVILRCVPISNHLYFYWYRQILGQKVEFLVSFYNNEISEKSEIFDDQFSVERPDGSNFTLKIRSTKLEDSAMYFCASSPQFGGGLNEKLFFGSGTQLSVL.

In its sample, this clonotype was seen many times. The rearrangement links TRBV7-3 to TRBJ1-6; possible D gene TRBD1, 5 bases. The germline gives CDR1 SGHTA, CDR2 FQGTGA. The CDR3 consists of 14 residues. Trimming pared 1 base from V and 8 bases from J, leaving 9 bases between. The CDR3: CASSLNGADSPLHF. In DNA form, the CDR3 reads TGTGCCAGCAGCTTAAATGGGGCCGATTCACCCCTCCACTTT. Full variable domain (rest looked up from reference TRBV7-3 and TRBJ1-6): GAGVSQTPSNKVTEKGKYVELRCDPISGHTALYWYRQSLGQGPEFLIYFQGTGAADDSGLPNDRFFAVRPEGSVSTLKIQRTERGDSAVYLCASSLNGADSPLHFGNGTRLTVT.

This clonotype was recorded many times. The chain is built from TRBV19 and TRBJ2-5; 8 bases fit TRBD1. The CDR3 runs 14 residues. Germline CDR1 and CDR2: LNHDA and SQIVND (reference sequence). V was pared by 8 bases and J by 4 bases, with 9 bases of the junction left unmatched. CDR3 residues: CASEGGQGGETQYF. The CDR3 coding sequence is TGTGCCAGTGAGGGCGGACAGGGTGGAGAGACCCAGTACTTC. The whole variable domain, filled in from reference TRBV19 and TRBJ2-5, reads DGGITQSPKYLFRKEGQNVTLSCEQNLNHDAMYWYRQDPGQGLRLIYYSQIVNDFQKGDIAEGYSVSREKKESFPLTVTSAQKNPTAFYLCASEGGQGGETQYFGPGTRLLVL.

The chain employs TRBV7-9 and TRBJ1-2; D unclear. The V end was cut by 4 bases, the J end by 0 bases, with 12 bases between. Germline V CDR1 and CDR2: SEHNR, FQNEAQ (reference sequence). The CDR3 is 15 amino acids. Written as DNA, the CDR3 is TGTGCCAGCAGCTCCGCCGTAGCTCCTAACTATGGCTACACCTTC. Its translation: CASSSAVAPNYGYTF. Drawing the rest from reference TRBV7-9 and TRBJ1-2, the complete variable domain is DTGVSQNPRHKITKRGQNVTFRCDPISEHNRLYWYRQTLGQGPEFLTYFQNEAQLEKSRLLSDRFSAERPKGSFSTLEIQRTEQGDSAMYLCASSSAVAPNYGYTFGSGTRLTVV.

In regard to this clonotype: This could be a read error, since a much larger clone is one nucleotide away. This chain uses TRBV11-2 with TRBJ2-3; 7 bases agree with TRBD2. The germline V gene has CDR1 SGHAT and CDR2 FQNNGV. The length of the CDR3 is 17 residues. The J segment lost 2 bases and the V segment lost 2 bases, leaving 10 bases of the junction unmatched. The CDR3 DNA reads as TGTGCCAGCAGCTTATCAGACCCAGCGGGGTTCACAGATACGCAGTATTTT. Amino acid sequence: CASSLSDPAGFTDTQYF.

The genes are TRBV19 and TRBJ1-5, with D perhaps matching TRBD1 (5 bases). The V end lost 3 bases, the J end lost 1 base, and 19 bases lay between the germline ends. Germline values: CDR1 LNHDA, CDR2 SQIVND (reference sequence). CDR3 length equals 18 residues. The CDR3 DNA sequence: TGTGCCAGTAGTATTGCGGGGTACGGGGGTGGGAGCAATCAGCCCCAGCATTTT. Translating gives CASSIAGYGGGSNQPQHF.

This clonotype was detected many times. The rearrangement joins TRBV29-1 to TRBJ2-7; D is undetermined. V was trimmed by 4 bases and J by 9 bases, leaving 16 bases between them. The CDR3 extends over 12 amino acids. The germline V gene encodes CDR1 SQVTM and CDR2 ANQGSEA. The CDR3 region is CSVGTSRSGQYF. As DNA, the CDR3 is TGCAGCGTTGGAACGTCTCGCTCAGGGCAGTACTTC.

This clonotype was recorded at least ten times. The gene calls are TRBV11-2 and TRBJ1-3; 7 bases agree with TRBD1. With 5 bases clipped from V and 4 bases from J, the junction kept 8 bases outside the gene matches. Germline-derived CDR1 and CDR2 are SGHAT and FQNNGV. The CDR3 covers 15 residues. This CDR3 reads CASSPRQGSGNTIYF. The CDR3 DNA reads as TGTGCCAGCAGCCCCCGACAGGGCTCCGGAAACACCATATATTTT.

There are many counts of this clonotype. The chain has TRBV7-2 and TRBJ1-3; 7 nucleotides agree with TRBD1. Germline lookup yields CDR1 SGHTA and CDR2 FQGNSA. The CDR3 has 16 amino acids. V dropped 5 bases and J dropped 0; count of bases not matched to a gene: 7. In nucleotides, the CDR3 is TGTGCCAGCAGCCCGACAGGGACAATCTCTGGAAACACCATATATTTT. The encoded protein is CASSPTGTISGNTIYF. The full variable domain, its missing parts supplied by reference TRBV7-2 and TRBJ1-3, is GAGVSQSPSNKVTEKGKDVELRCDPISGHTALYWYRQSLGQGLEFLIYFQGNSAPDKSGLPSDRFSAERTGGSVSTLTIQRTQQEDSAVYLCASSPTGTISGNTIYFGEGSWLTVV.

The chain employs TRBV20-1 and TRBJ1-2; 7 nucleotides agree with TRBD1. The junction had 8 bases not matched to a gene; V was cut back by 3 bases and J by 7 bases. The germline V gene has CDR1 DFQATT and CDR2 SNEGSKA (reference sequence). CDR3 length: 13 amino acids. This CDR3 is CSARGTVGSGYTF. In DNA form, the CDR3 reads TGCAGTGCTAGGGGGACAGTGGGCAGTGGCTACACCTTC.

This clonotype was counted ten times or more. V usage is TRBV15 and J usage is TRBJ2-7; TRBD1 matches at 7 bases. This CDR3 is 14 amino acids long. V lost 3 bases, J lost 7 bases, and 9 bases stayed unmatched. Germline V gene sequence: CDR1 LNHNV, CDR2 YYDKDF (reference sequence). The chain's CDR3 is CATSRLQGRREQYF. CDR3 coding DNA: TGTGCCACCAGCAGGTTACAGGGGCGGCGAGAGCAGTACTTC.

This clonotype has a handful of counts. This sequence joins TRBV15 and TRBJ2-1; D remains unclear. The germline V gene encodes CDR1 LNHNV and CDR2 YYDKDF (reference sequence). The CDR3 extends over 15 amino acids. Trimming removed 0 bases from V and 5 bases from J, with 11 bases in between. CDR3 residues: CATSRDRNSNNEQFF. For the CDR3, the DNA is TGTGCCACCAGCAGAGATAGGAATAGCAACAATGAGCAGTTCTTC.

The V call is TRBV20-1, the J call TRBJ2-5; 11 positions agree with TRBD2. Germline V lookup: CDR1 DFQATT, CDR2 SNEGSKA (reference sequence). CDR3 size: 15 residues. The V gene end was trimmed by 6 bases and the J gene end by 4 bases; junction bases not matched to a gene: 10. CDR3 DNA: TGCAGTGCAATTACTAGCGGGGGAAGTCTAGAGACCCAGTACTTC. Translated: CSAITSGGSLETQYF.

The gene calls are TRBV5-1 and TRBJ1-1; 12 positions match TRBD1. Germline CDR1 reads SGHRS; CDR2 reads YFSETQ. The trim removed 3 bases at V and 3 bases at J, leaving 12 bases unmatched. The CDR3 sequence is 18 residues long. CDR3 residues: CASSSGTGGANLDTEAFF. In nucleotides, the CDR3 is TGCGCCAGCAGCTCGGGGACAGGGGGCGCGAATTTGGACACTGAAGCTTTCTTT.

The chain links TRBV28 to TRBJ2-7, with unresolved D. Trimming shortened V by 8 bases and J by 3 bases, and 20 bases separated the two germline ends. The CDR3 length is 15 residues. Germline assignment: CDR1 MDHEN and CDR2 SYDVKM. This CDR3 is CASPITLGTYYEQYF. CDR3 nucleotide sequence: TGTGCCAGCCCTATTACTCTGGGCACTTACTACGAGCAGTACTTC.

This sequence joins TRBV19 and TRBJ2-7; possible D gene TRBD1, 6 bases. The V end lost 5 bases, the J end lost 3 bases, and 17 bases lay between the germline ends. The CDR3 has 15 residues. Germline CDR1 reads LNHDA; CDR2 reads SQIVND (reference sequence). The CDR3 region is CASSGRTASYYEQYF. For the CDR3, the DNA is TGTGCCAGTAGTGGACGGACAGCCAGCTACTACGAGCAGTACTTC.

The chain employs TRBV5-1 and TRBJ1-2; 7 nucleotides line up with TRBD1. V trimming: 4 bases; J trimming: 7 bases; junction bases outside the gene matches: 7. There are 13 residues in the CDR3. CDR1 and CDR2 (germline): SGHRS, YFSETQ. The CDR3 DNA reads TGCGCCAGCAGCATACTAACAGGGGCTGGCTACACCTTC. Amino acid sequence: CASSILTGAGYTF.

This clonotype is medium-sized in the sample. The CDR3 is CASSMGSQRGETQYF. CDR3 nucleotide sequence: TGTGCCAGCAGCATGGGGAGTCAGCGGGGAGAGACCCAGTACTTC. The chain carries TRBV7-8 and TRBJ2-5, with 7 bases matching TRBD2. CDR3 length: 15 amino acids. Germline-derived CDR1 and CDR2 are SGHVS and FQNEAQ. Germline trimming cut 5 bases from V and 4 bases from J; bases unmatched to any gene: 10.

This clonotype was picked up many times. Being one base from a much bigger clone, this may be a read error. The genes are TRBV10-3 and TRBJ2-7; 9 positions match TRBD1. CDR3 length: 13 amino acids. The germline CDR1 and CDR2 sequences are ENHRY and SYGVKD. CDR3 region: CAGRGQGQDERYF. The CDR3 region has the DNA TGTGCCGGCCGGGGACAGGGACAGGACGAGCGGTACTTC.

This clonotype was recorded many times. The J gene is TRBJ1-4, the V gene TRBV3-1, with D hard to call. With 0 bases removed from V and 11 bases from J, the gap between germline ends came to 13 bases. This CDR3 comprises 14 residues. Germline loops: CDR1 LGHDT, CDR2 YNNKEL (reference sequence). CDR3 loop: CASSQDLRLGKLFF. The DNA for the CDR3 is TGTGCCAGCAGCCAAGACCTTAGACTGGGGAAACTGTTTTTT.